The 29 T cell receptor beta chains presented below share a single source sample, sequenced in a study of blood T cell repertoires in COVID-19. Clones were read by immunoSEQ multiplex PCR, and TCRdb kept only the in-frame ones, dropping some. The sample consists of about 280,000 clones, 80% to 95% of them appearing once. The sequenced sample was PBMCs or T cells enriched from blood (not recorded which). The receptors derive from a man aged 35 to 55 who had been exposed to COVID-19.

The V gene is TRBV4-2, the J gene TRBJ2-7; 12 positions match TRBD2. After removal of 0 bases from V and 6 bases from J, the junction contained 9 bases not matched to a gene. The CDR3 spans 17 residues. Germline lookup yields CDR1 LGHNA and CDR2 YNFKEQ. The CDR3 region is CASSQDASGRGASEQYF. CDR3 DNA sequence: TGTGCCAGCAGCCAAGATGCTAGCGGGAGGGGTGCAAGCGAGCAGTACTTC.

The sample holds a few counts of this clone. The chain joins TRBV28 to TRBJ1-5; 9 bases map to TRBD1. V was clipped by 6 bases and J by 2 bases; unmatched bases: 8. Germline V gene sequence: CDR1 MDHEN, CDR2 SYDVKM. The CDR3 consists of 16 residues. CDR3 nucleotide sequence: TGTGCCAGCAGGGCCGGGACAGGGTATGGCAATCAGCCCCAGCATTTT. Translated: CASRAGTGYGNQPQHF.

The rearrangement joins TRBV30 to TRBJ2-1; maybe TRBD2 (7 bases). Per the germline V gene, CDR1 is GTSNPN and CDR2 is SVGIG (reference sequence). This CDR3 contains 18 residues. Trimming removed 2 bases from V and 7 bases from J, with 27 bases in between. The CDR3, as DNA: TGTGCCTGGAGTAGGGGGGGCAACCAAAAGGGCTGGTCGAATGAGCAGTTCTTC. This gives the protein CAWSRGGNQKGWSNEQFF.

J is TRBJ2-7 and V is TRBV29-1, with 11 bases aligning to TRBD1. This CDR3 is built from 18 residues. The germline V gene encodes CDR1 SQVTM and CDR2 ANQGSEA. With 0 bases clipped from V and 0 bases from J, the junction kept 10 bases outside the gene matches. Written as DNA, the CDR3 is TGCAGCGTTGAAGATACCGGGACAGGGGGTCAATACTCCTACGAGCAGTACTTC. It specifies CSVEDTGTGGQYSYEQYF.

The rearrangement joins TRBV6-4 to TRBJ2-1, with a weak D call TRBD2 (5 bases). Trimming removed 3 bases at V and 5 bases at J, with 11 bases between. Germline CDR1 is MRHNA and CDR2 is SNTAGT. This CDR3 spans 14 amino acids. The CDR3 region is CASSDSLADNEQFF. DNA for the CDR3: TGTGCCAGCAGTGATTCGCTAGCTGACAATGAGCAGTTCTTC.

The chain carries TRBV19 and TRBJ1-6; maybe TRBD1 (5 bases). The CDR3 extends over 17 amino acids. Deletions cut 7 bases from V and 4 bases from J, with 20 bases between. The germline V gene encodes CDR1 LNHDA and CDR2 SQIVND (reference sequence). CDR3 nucleotide sequence: TGTGCCAGTAAAAGAAGGGGAACAGGAGAGTATAATTCACCCCTCCACTTT. Amino acids: CASKRRGTGEYNSPLHF.

The rearrangement uses TRBV19 and TRBJ1-1, with no clear D. Looked up from germline, CDR1 is LNHDA and CDR2 is SQIVND (reference sequence). The CDR3 totals 10 residues. The V end lost 5 bases, the J end lost 10 bases, and 8 bases lay between the germline ends. As DNA, the CDR3 is TGTGCCAGTAGTTCAGGCGCAGCTTTCTTT. Amino acids: CASSSGAAFF. Full variable domain (remainder filled in from reference TRBV19 and TRBJ1-1): DGGITQSPKYLFRKEGQNVTLSCEQNLNHDAMYWYRQDPGQGLRLIYYSQIVNDFQKGDIAEGYSVSREKKESFPLTVTSAQKNPTAFYLCASSSGAAFFGQGTRLTVV.

The V call is TRBV27, the J call TRBJ1-5; TRBD1 aligns across 7 bases. CDR1 MNHEY and CDR2 SMNVEV come from the germline V gene (reference sequence). Trimming cost V 6 bases and J 0 bases; bases outside gene matches: 8. The CDR3 has 16 amino acids. CDR3 bases: TGTGCCAGCAGCACTCAGACAGGGCATAGCAATCAGCCCCAGCATTTT. Amino acid sequence: CASSTQTGHSNQPQHF.

V is TRBV29-1 and J is TRBJ1-3; D gene uncertain. There are 17 residues in the CDR3. Trimming left V 0 bases short and J 0 bases short, with 15 bases between. In germline, CDR1 is SQVTM, CDR2 ANQGSEA. The DNA of the CDR3 is TGCAGCGTTGAAGAGCTCAGTTATAAGTCCTCTGGAAACACCATATATTTT. It specifies CSVEELSYKSSGNTIYF.

The rearrangement joins TRBV29-1 to TRBJ2-4; tentatively, D is TRBD1 (5 bases). CDR1 and CDR2 from the germline V gene are SQVTM and ANQGSEA. The CDR3 extends over 12 amino acids. The V and J ends lost 7 bases and 7 bases respectively, with 14 bases between them. This CDR3 reads CSADSPWNIQYF. The DNA for the CDR3 is TGCAGCGCCGACAGCCCGTGGAACATTCAGTACTTC.

This clone was found once. The V call is TRBV2, the J call TRBJ2-7, with 10 positions matching TRBD2. From germline, CDR1 is SNHLY and CDR2 FYNNEI. Trimming removed 6 bases from V and 2 bases from J; junction bases left unmatched: 10. The CDR3 contains 16 residues. The CDR3 DNA reads TGTGCCAGCAGAGAACTGACTAGCGGGCCCCCCTACGAGCAGTACTTC. The encoded protein is CASRELTSGPPYEQYF.

The gene calls are TRBV19 and TRBJ1-2, with 7 bases fitting TRBD1. Unmatched junction bases numbered 10, after V lost 8 bases and J lost 4 bases. The CDR3 totals 14 residues. The germline V gene encodes CDR1 LNHDA and CDR2 SQIVND (reference sequence). CDR3 protein: CASRTQGIPYGYTF. The CDR3 coding sequence is TGTGCCAGTCGAACACAGGGGATTCCCTATGGCTACACCTTC.

The chain links TRBV28 to TRBJ1-3, with D uncertain. Germline assignment: CDR1 MDHEN and CDR2 SYDVKM. V lost 2 bases and J lost 7, with 18 bases in between. The CDR3 spans 16 residues. The CDR3 here is CASSLRPLRSGNTIYF. Written as DNA, the CDR3 is TGTGCCAGCAGTTTACGGCCTCTGAGGTCGGGGAACACCATATATTTT.

The chain links TRBV11-1 to TRBJ2-7; TRBD1 is a possible D gene (6 bases). The CDR3 has 14 amino acids. Per the germline V gene, CDR1 is SGHAT and CDR2 is FQDESV (reference sequence). Trimming cost V 5 bases and J 2 bases, with 13 bases left between them. CDR3 sequence: CASSMGADTYEQYF. The CDR3 region has the DNA TGTGCCAGCAGCATGGGGGCAGATACCTACGAGCAGTACTTC. Complete variable domain (other parts from reference TRBV11-1 and TRBJ2-7): EAEVAQSPRYKITEKSQAVAFWCDPISGHATLYWYRQILGQGPELLVQFQDESVVDDSQLPKDRFSAERLKGVDSTLKIQPAELGDSAMYLCASSMGADTYEQYFGPGTRLTVT.

This clone was seen only once. Other DNA sequences of this sample code for an identical CDR3. The chain joins TRBV19 to TRBJ1-1; D remains unclear. The CDR3 is 12 residues long. The ends were cut back, 5 bases at V and 4 bases at J, with 8 bases in the middle. CDR1 and CDR2 from the germline V gene are LNHDA and SQIVND (reference sequence). The CDR3 is CASSLRGTEAFF. The DNA for the CDR3 is TGTGCCAGTAGTCTCCGGGGCACTGAAGCTTTCTTT.

The chain is built from TRBV18 and TRBJ1-4; D unclear. The CDR3 spans 13 residues. From germline, CDR1 is KGHSH and CDR2 LQKENI. V lost 3 bases, J lost 5 bases, and 7 bases lay in between. CDR3 DNA: TGTGCCAGCTCACCCGCGGGAAATGAAAAACTGTTTTTT. It translates to CASSPAGNEKLFF.

CDR3 in amino acids: CAIAGVSGNTIYF. CDR3 sequence (DNA): TGTGCCATTGCAGGGGTATCTGGAAACACCATATATTTT. The chain couples TRBV10-3 to TRBJ1-3; D may be TRBD1 (6 bases). V shed 9 bases and J shed 1 base, with 10 bases lying between them. Germline V gives CDR1 ENHRY, CDR2 SYGVKD. The CDR3 runs to 13 residues.

The chain links TRBV12-3 or TRBV12-4 to TRBJ1-5, with D uncertain. V was cut by 2 bases and J by 5 bases, with 7 bases left in between. The CDR3 totals 13 residues. The CDR3 DNA follows: TGTGCCAGCAGTTTATCAGAATATCAGCCCCAGCATTTT. This encodes CASSLSEYQPQHF.

The chain employs TRBV4-1 and TRBJ1-1; TRBD1 matches 9 bases. The CDR3 has 14 amino acids. Germline-derived CDR1 and CDR2 are MGHRA and YSYEKL. Trimming removed 3 bases from V and 5 bases from J; junction bases left unmatched: 4. The CDR3 DNA sequence: TGCGCCAGCAGCCAGCACAGGGGGCGGACTGAAGCTTTCTTT. It is translated as CASSQHRGRTEAFF.

The chain recombines TRBV29-1 with TRBJ2-5; TRBD2 matches 7 bases. Germline V gene data show CDR1 as SQVTM and CDR2 as ANQGSEA. V dropped 3 bases and J dropped 5; count of bases not matched to a gene: 9. The CDR3 has 14 amino acids. Written as DNA, the CDR3 is TGCAGCGTTGAGTGGGGGGGAGTCCGGGAGACCCAGTACTTC. This gives the protein CSVEWGGVRETQYF.

The sample holds one count of this clone. The V and J genes are TRBV10-3 and TRBJ2-6, with TRBD1 matching 9 bases. The CDR3 length is 17 residues. CDR1 and CDR2 from the germline V gene are ENHRY and SYGVKD. The V gene end was trimmed by 6 bases and the J gene end by 0 bases; junction bases not matched to a gene: 6. The CDR3 region has the DNA TGTGCCATCAGGGGACAGGGCGGGGGCTCTGGGGCCAACGTCCTGACTTTC. This translates into CAIRGQGGGSGANVLTF.

The table lists this clone with a count of one. The J gene is TRBJ2-2, the V gene TRBV10-2, with a weak D call TRBD2 (7 bases). V gave up 0 bases and J gave up 5 bases, with 10 bases separating them. The CDR3 has 15 residues. From germline, CDR1 is WSHSY and CDR2 SAAADI. The CDR3 sequence: CASSESRGGTGELFF. CDR3 in DNA: TGCGCCAGCAGTGAGTCCAGGGGAGGGACCGGGGAGCTGTTTTTT.

The chain employs TRBV27 and TRBJ2-7; no definite D call. CDR3 length: 13 residues. The V end was cut by 5 bases, the J end by 3 bases, with 11 bases between. The germline V gene encodes CDR1 MNHEY and CDR2 SMNVEV (reference sequence). The CDR3 region is CASSRYRNYEQYF. The CDR3 DNA reads as TGTGCCAGCAGTCGGTACAGAAACTACGAGCAGTACTTC.

The chain employs TRBV19 and TRBJ1-1, with 8 bases that match TRBD1. The junction had 8 bases not matched to a gene; V was cut back by 3 bases and J by 5 bases. The V gene's germline CDR1 is LNHDA and CDR2 SQIVND (reference sequence). The CDR3 runs 15 residues. CDR3 protein: CASSIIPGGDTEAFF. The CDR3 bases are TGTGCCAGTAGTATTATTCCAGGGGGCGATACTGAAGCTTTCTTT.

The gene calls are TRBV10-2 and TRBJ2-3, with 8 bases fitting TRBD1. The CDR3 totals 17 residues. Germline V gene sequence: CDR1 WSHSY, CDR2 SAAADI. Trimming at V came to 2 bases and at J to 4 bases, leaving 11 bases not matched to a gene. This chain's CDR3 is CASSEGQGVGGADTQYF. CDR3 nucleotides: TGCGCCAGCAGTGAGGGACAGGGAGTGGGGGGCGCAGATACGCAGTATTTT.

The genes are TRBV25-1 and TRBJ2-7; 7 bases are shared with TRBD1. V lost 4 bases, J lost 6 bases, and 9 bases stayed unmatched. This CDR3 spans 14 amino acids. Germline loops: CDR1 MGHDK, CDR2 SYGVNS. The CDR3 DNA sequence: TGTGCCAGCAGTGCAAATGCCCCAGGGGGCGAGCAGTACTTC. This gives the protein CASSANAPGGEQYF.

The table lists this clone with a few counts. This sequence joins TRBV4-1 and TRBJ1-5; D is undetermined. V lost 3 bases to trimming and J lost 5 bases, with 17 bases between them. Germline lookup yields CDR1 MGHRA and CDR2 YSYEKL. This CDR3 spans 16 amino acids. CDR3 in amino acids: CASSHRTLERDQPQHF. CDR3 nucleotide sequence: TGCGCCAGCAGCCATCGGACTCTGGAGAGGGATCAGCCCCAGCATTTT.

This chain uses TRBV19 with TRBJ1-1; perhaps TRBD1 as D (6 bases). CDR1 is LNHDA, CDR2 SQIVND, per germline (reference sequence). V shed 6 bases and J shed 8 bases, with 10 bases lying between them. This CDR3 contains 11 residues. The CDR3: CASSIGGEAFF. DNA for the CDR3: TGTGCCAGTAGCATTGGGGGCGAAGCTTTCTTT.

This clone was detected only once. This chain joins TRBV5-4 and TRBJ2-3; possible D gene TRBD2, 6 bases. Trimming pared 4 bases from V and 4 bases from J, leaving 22 bases between. The CDR3 is made up of 17 amino acids. The V gene's germline CDR1 is SGHNT and CDR2 YYREEE (reference sequence). The CDR3 spells CASSQRLVGSGSDTQYF. The CDR3 DNA reads as TGTGCCAGCAGCCAACGACTAGTCGGGAGTGGCTCAGATACGCAGTATTTT.